Listed below are T cell receptor beta chains from one sample, sequenced in a study of OX40 agonist ivuxolimab in advanced cancers. Here immunoSEQ multiplex PCR was the method, and the copy in TCRdb shows in-frame clones only, minus some. The repertoire holds 9,500 to 13,000 clones, with roughly four fifths as singletons. The specimen comprised CD4+ or CD8+ T cells sorted from blood, sampled in a trial of the OX40 agonist ivuxolimab. These receptor sequences come from an adult with an advanced solid tumor such as melanoma, head and neck, liver or kidney cancer. CDR3s include the opening cysteine and the closing phenylalanine or tryptophan. Each record gives: J gene, V gene, CDR3 length, clone size, D gene, CDR3 protein, CDR3 DNA. A D gene is named only where the DNA matches it firmly. Clone size is shown for a subset of rows, as once, few, many or a class of expanded clone.

J gene: TRBJ2-1; V gene: TRBV18; CDR3 length: 13; clone size: NA; D gene: NA; CDR3 protein: CASSGSRGHEQFF; CDR3 DNA: TGTGCCAGCTCAGGGTCCAGGGGACATGAGCAGTTCTTC
J gene: TRBJ2-7; V gene: TRBV9; CDR3 length: 13; clone size: NA; D gene: NA; CDR3 protein: CASSAVDSYEQYF; CDR3 DNA: TGTGCCAGCAGCGCAGTGGATTCCTACGAGCAGTACTTC
J gene: TRBJ1-3; V gene: TRBV6-1; CDR3 length: 14; clone size: medium-sized; D gene: NA; CDR3 protein: CASSESSSGNTIYF; CDR3 DNA: TGTGCCAGCAGTGAATCGTCGTCTGGAAACACCATATATTTT
J gene: TRBJ1-2; V gene: TRBV7-8; CDR3 length: 16; clone size: NA; D gene: NA; CDR3 protein: CASSLEVDLRRDGYTF; CDR3 DNA: TGTGCCAGCAGCTTAGAGGTTGACCTCCGCCGGGATGGCTACACCTTC
J gene: TRBJ2-2; V gene: TRBV7-9; CDR3 length: 15; clone size: NA; D gene: NA; CDR3 protein: CASSPREGPSGELFF; CDR3 DNA: TGTGCCAGCAGCCCCCGCGAGGGGCCAAGCGGGGAGCTGTTTTTT
J gene: TRBJ2-7; V gene: TRBV19; CDR3 length: 14; clone size: once; D gene: NA; CDR3 protein: CASSKQDRAYEQYF; CDR3 DNA: TGTGCCAGTAGTAAACAGGACAGAGCCTACGAGCAGTACTTC
J gene: TRBJ2-3; V gene: TRBV10-3; CDR3 length: 18; clone size: medium-sized; D gene: NA; CDR3 protein: CASGWGRGSRGSPDTQYF; CDR3 DNA: TGTGCGTCCGGATGGGGAAGGGGTTCACGGGGGTCCCCAGATACGCAGTATTTT
J gene: TRBJ2-5; V gene: TRBV19; CDR3 length: 13; clone size: NA; D gene: NA; CDR3 protein: CASSISRQETQYF; CDR3 DNA: TGTGCCAGTAGTATTAGCCGGCAAGAGACCCAGTACTTC
J gene: TRBJ1-1; V gene: TRBV30; CDR3 length: 13; clone size: few; D gene: NA; CDR3 protein: CASLGLGGTEAFF; CDR3 DNA: TGTGCCTCTTTGGGCCTCGGCGGCACTGAAGCTTTCTTT
J gene: TRBJ2-1; V gene: TRBV5-6; CDR3 length: 15; clone size: NA; D gene: TRBD1; CDR3 protein: CASSWGTGINNEQFF; CDR3 DNA: TGTGCCAGCAGCTGGGGGACAGGGATCAACAATGAGCAGTTCTTC
J gene: TRBJ2-1; V gene: TRBV11-2; CDR3 length: 14; clone size: NA; D gene: TRBD2; CDR3 protein: CASSLGGLGYEQFF; CDR3 DNA: TGTGCCAGCAGCTTAGGGGGACTAGGGTATGAGCAGTTCTTC
J gene: TRBJ1-1; V gene: TRBV4-3; CDR3 length: 15; clone size: NA; D gene: NA; CDR3 protein: CASSQDRIQGTEAFF; CDR3 DNA: TGCGCCAGCAGCCAAGATCGCATCCAGGGCACTGAAGCTTTCTTT
J gene: TRBJ1-2; V gene: TRBV19; CDR3 length: 13; clone size: NA; D gene: NA; CDR3 protein: CASSEDRDYGYTF; CDR3 DNA: TGTGCCAGTAGTGAAGACCGCGACTATGGCTACACCTTC
J gene: TRBJ2-7; V gene: TRBV4-1; CDR3 length: 16; clone size: NA; D gene: TRBD1; CDR3 protein: CASSQANWDSTYEQYF; CDR3 DNA: TGCGCCAGCAGCCAAGCCAACTGGGACAGCACCTACGAGCAGTACTTC